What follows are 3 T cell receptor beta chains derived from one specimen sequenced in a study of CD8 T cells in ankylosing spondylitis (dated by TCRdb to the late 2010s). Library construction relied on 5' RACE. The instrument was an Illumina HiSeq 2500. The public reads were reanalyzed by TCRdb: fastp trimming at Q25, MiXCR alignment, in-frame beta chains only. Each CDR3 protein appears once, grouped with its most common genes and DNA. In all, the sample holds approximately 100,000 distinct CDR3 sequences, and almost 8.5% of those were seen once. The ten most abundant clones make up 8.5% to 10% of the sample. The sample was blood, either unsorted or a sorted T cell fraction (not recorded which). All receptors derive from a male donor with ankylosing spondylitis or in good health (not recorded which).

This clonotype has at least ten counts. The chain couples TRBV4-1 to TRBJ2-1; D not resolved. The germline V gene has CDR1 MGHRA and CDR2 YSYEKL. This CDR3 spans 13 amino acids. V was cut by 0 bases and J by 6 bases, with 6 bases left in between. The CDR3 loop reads CASSQEYPNEQFF. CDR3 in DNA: TGCGCCAGCAGCCAAGAGTATCCCAATGAGCAGTTCTTC.

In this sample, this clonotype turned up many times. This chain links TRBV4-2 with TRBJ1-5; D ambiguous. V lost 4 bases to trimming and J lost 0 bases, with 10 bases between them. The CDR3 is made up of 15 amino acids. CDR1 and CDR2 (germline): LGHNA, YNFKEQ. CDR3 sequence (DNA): TGTGCCAGCAGCCCGAACTCCGTTAGCAATCAGCCCCAGCATTTT. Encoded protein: CASSPNSVSNQPQHF.

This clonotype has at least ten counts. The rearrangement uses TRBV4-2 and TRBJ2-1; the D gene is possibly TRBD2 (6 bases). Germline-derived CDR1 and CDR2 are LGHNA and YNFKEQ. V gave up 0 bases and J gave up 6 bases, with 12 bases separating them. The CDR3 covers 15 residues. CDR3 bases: TGTGCCAGCAGCCAAGAGGCGGGATGGGGCAATGAGCAGTTCTTC. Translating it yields CASSQEAGWGNEQFF.